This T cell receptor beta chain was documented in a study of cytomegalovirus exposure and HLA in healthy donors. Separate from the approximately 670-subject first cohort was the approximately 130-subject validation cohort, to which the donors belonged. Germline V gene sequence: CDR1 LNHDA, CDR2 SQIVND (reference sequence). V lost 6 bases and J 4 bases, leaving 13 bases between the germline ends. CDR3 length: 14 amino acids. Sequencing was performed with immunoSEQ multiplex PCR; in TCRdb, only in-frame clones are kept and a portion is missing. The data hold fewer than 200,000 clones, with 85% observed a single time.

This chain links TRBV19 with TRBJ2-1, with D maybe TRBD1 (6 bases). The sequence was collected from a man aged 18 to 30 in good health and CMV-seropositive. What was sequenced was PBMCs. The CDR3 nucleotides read TGTGCCAGTAGCGAGGACAGCCTATACAATGAGCAGTTCTTC. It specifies CASSEDSLYNEQFF. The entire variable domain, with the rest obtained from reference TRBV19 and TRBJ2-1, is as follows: DGGITQSPKYLFRKEGQNVTLSCEQNLNHDAMYWYRQDPGQGLRLIYYSQIVNDFQKGDIAEGYSVSREKKESFPLTVTSAQKNPTAFYLCASSEDSLYNEQFFGPGTRLTVL.